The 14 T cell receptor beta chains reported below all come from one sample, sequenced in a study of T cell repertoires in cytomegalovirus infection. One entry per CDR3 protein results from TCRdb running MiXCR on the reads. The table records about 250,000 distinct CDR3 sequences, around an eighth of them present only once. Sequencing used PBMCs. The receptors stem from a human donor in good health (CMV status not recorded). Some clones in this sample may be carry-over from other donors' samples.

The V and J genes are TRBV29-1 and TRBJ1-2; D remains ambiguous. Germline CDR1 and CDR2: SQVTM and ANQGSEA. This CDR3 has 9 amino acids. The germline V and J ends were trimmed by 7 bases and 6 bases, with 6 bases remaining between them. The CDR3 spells CSEGDGYTF. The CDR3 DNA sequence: TGCAGCGAGGGCGATGGCTACACCTTC.

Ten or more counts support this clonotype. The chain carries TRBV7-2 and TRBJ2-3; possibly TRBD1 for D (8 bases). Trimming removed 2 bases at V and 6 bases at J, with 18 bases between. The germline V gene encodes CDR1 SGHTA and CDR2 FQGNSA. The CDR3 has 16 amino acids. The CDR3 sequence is CASSLPTGGGEDTQYF. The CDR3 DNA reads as TGTGCCAGCAGCTTACCCACAGGGGGGGGGGAGGATACGCAGTATTTT. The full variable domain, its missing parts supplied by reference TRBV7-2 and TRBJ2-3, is GAGVSQSPSNKVTEKGKDVELRCDPISGHTALYWYRQSLGQGLEFLIYFQGNSAPDKSGLPSDRFSAERTGGSVSTLTIQRTQQEDSAVYLCASSLPTGGGEDTQYFGPGTRLTVL.

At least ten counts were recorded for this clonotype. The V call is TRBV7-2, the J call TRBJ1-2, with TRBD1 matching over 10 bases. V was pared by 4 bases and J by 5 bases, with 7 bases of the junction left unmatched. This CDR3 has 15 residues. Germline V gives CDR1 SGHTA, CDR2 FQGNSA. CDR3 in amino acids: CASSSTPGQGYGYTF. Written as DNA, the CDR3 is TGTGCCAGCAGCTCTACTCCGGGACAGGGGTATGGCTACACCTTC.

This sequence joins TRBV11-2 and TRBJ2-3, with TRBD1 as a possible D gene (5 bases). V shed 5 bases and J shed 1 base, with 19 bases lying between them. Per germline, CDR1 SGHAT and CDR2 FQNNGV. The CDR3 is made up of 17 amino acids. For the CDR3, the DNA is TGTGCCAGCAGCCCAGGGTTCGGCGGTTCTCGCACAGATACGCAGTATTTT. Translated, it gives CASSPGFGGSRTDTQYF.

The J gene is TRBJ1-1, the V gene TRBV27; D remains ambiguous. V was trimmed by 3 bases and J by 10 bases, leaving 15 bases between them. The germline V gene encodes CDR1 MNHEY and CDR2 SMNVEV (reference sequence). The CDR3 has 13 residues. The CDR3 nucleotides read TGTGCCAGCAGTTTTGATGGTGGAGCTGCAGCTTTCTTT. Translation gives CASSFDGGAAAFF.

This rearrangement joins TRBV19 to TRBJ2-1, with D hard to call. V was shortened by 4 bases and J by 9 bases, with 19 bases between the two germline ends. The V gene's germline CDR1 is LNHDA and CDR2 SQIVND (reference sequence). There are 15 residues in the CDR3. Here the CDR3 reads CASSTVNPGVGEQFF. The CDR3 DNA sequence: TGTGCCAGTAGTACGGTAAACCCTGGGGTCGGTGAGCAGTTCTTC.

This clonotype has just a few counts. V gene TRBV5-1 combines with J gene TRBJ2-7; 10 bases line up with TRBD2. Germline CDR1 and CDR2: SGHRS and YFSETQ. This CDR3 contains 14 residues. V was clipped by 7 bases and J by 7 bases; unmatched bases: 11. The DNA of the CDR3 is TGCGCCAGCGGAACTAGCGGGATGGTTCAAGAGCAGTACTTC. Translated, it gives CASGTSGMVQEQYF.

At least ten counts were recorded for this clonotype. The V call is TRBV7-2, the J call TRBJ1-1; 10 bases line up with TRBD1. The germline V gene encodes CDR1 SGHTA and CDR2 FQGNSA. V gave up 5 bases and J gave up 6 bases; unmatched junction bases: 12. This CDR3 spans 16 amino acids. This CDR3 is CASSPRPTGGLAEAFF. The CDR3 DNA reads TGTGCCAGCAGCCCACGCCCGACAGGGGGCCTTGCTGAAGCTTTCTTT.

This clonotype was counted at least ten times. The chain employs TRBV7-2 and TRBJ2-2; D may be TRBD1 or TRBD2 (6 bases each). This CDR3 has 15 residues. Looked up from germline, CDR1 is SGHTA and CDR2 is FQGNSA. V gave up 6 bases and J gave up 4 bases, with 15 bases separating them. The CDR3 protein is CASRRGRAATGELFF. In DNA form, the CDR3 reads TGTGCCAGCAGACGGGGGCGGGCAGCCACCGGGGAGCTGTTTTTT.

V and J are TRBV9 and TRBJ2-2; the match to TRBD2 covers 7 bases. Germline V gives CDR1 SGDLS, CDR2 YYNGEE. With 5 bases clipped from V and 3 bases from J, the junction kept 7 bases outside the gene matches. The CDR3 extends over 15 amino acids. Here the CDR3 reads CASSVDAGDTGELFF. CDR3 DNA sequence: TGTGCCAGCAGTGTCGATGCGGGAGACACCGGGGAGCTGTTTTTT.

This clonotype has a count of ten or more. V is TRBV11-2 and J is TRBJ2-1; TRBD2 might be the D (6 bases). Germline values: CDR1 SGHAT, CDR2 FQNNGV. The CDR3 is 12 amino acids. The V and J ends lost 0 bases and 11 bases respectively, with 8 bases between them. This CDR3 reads CASSLEGTQQFF. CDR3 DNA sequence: TGTGCCAGCAGCTTAGAAGGGACTCAGCAGTTCTTC.

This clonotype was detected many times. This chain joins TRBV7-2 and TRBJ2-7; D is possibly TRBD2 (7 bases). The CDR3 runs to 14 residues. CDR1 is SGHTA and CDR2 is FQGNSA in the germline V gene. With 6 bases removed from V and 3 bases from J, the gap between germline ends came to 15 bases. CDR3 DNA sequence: TGTGCCAGCAGGTCACAGGGCGGGGGCTACGAGCAGTACTTC. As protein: CASRSQGGGYEQYF.

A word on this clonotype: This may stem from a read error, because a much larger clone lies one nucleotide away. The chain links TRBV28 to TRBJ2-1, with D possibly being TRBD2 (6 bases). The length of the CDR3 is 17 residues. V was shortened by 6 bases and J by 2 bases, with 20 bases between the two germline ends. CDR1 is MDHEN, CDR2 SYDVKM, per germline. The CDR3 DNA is TGTGCCAGCAGCTCTGAGTTTGAAACGGGAGCCTACAATGAGCAGTTCTTC. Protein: CASSSEFETGAYNEQFF. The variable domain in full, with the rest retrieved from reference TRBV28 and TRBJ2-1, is DVKVTQSSRYLVKRTGEKVFLECVQDMDHENMFWYRQDPGLGLRLIYFSYDVKMKEKGDIPEGYSVSREKKERFSLILESASTNQTSMYLCASSSEFETGAYNEQFFGPGTRLTVL.

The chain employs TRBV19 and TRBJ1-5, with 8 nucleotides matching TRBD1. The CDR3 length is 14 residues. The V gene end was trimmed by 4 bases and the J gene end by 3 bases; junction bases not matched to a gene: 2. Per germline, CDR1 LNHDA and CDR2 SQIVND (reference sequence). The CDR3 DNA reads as TGTGCCAGTAGTACGGGACAGGACAATCAGCCCCAGCATTTT. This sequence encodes CASSTGQDNQPQHF.